This TCR beta chain emerged from a study of T cells in Graves' hyperthyroidism and ophthalmopathy. Study-wide context: Sampling of peripheral blood happened at initial diagnosis, prior to any treatment.

Newly diagnosed hyperthyroidism, duration under 2 months, in patients aged 18 to 65. It was uncontrolled infection, other autoimmune disease, pregnancy or lactation that excluded patients. Study-level findings and limits: Most clonotypes expanded in thyroid above 0.001 were likewise present in blood.

This clonotype has ten or more counts. Its target is not known. TCR beta CDR3 sequences were amplified from RNA transcripts. First-round RT-PCR of the TCR CDR3 relied on the HTBI primer set. TCRdb re-analysed the multiplex PCR reads in MiXCR, keeping a single row per CDR3 protein. The sample lists approximately 210,000 distinct CDR3 sequences; roughly 17% were seen once. In germline, CDR1 is MDHEN, CDR2 SYDVKM. V lost 5 bases to trimming and J lost 8 bases, with 7 bases between them. The CDR3 has 11 residues. Sequencing was carried out using blood. The chain carries TRBV28 and TRBJ2-1; no definite D call. This TCR was sampled from a man aged 50 to 59 with Graves' hyperthyroidism. This chain's CDR3 is CASSTYDEQFF. The CDR3 nucleotides are TGTGCCAGCAGTACTTATGATGAGCAGTTCTTC. The full variable domain, completed using reference TRBV28 and TRBJ2-1, is DVKVTQSSRYLVKRTGEKVFLECVQDMDHENMFWYRQDPGLGLRLIYFSYDVKMKEKGDIPEGYSVSREKKERFSLILESASTNQTSMYLCASSTYDEQFFGPGTRLTVL.